The rows below give T cell receptor beta chains drawn from one sample of a study of T-cell reconstitution after alpha-beta-depleted transplantation in children. Each CDR3 protein is one row after TCRdb ran MiXCR on the PCR reads. The data show 250,000 to 400,000 distinct CDR3 sequences, with around 25% seen just once and 9.5% to 12% held by the top ten. The material was PBMCs, mostly from graft donor cells, obtained 180 days after TCRalphabeta/CD19-depleted stem cell transplant. The receptor source for this set is a male patient younger than 18 who had a stem cell transplant for acute lymphoblastic leukemia, so the T cells may come from the graft donor. CDR3s leave out the opening cysteine and the closing phenylalanine or tryptophan. The order of the fields is V gene, J gene, CDR3 protein.

TRBV5-5,TRBJ2-7,ASRKTDLYEQY
TRBV19,TRBJ2-3,ASSNRDRPTDTQY
TRBV24-1,TRBJ2-7,ATSGIAAPYEQY
TRBV19,TRBJ2-1,ASSIIDSIPYNEQF
TRBV2,TRBJ2-3,ASSDRPGILPLTDTQY
TRBV9,TRBJ2-7,PSSNSGQGTHYEQY
TRBV29-1,TRBJ1-1,SVSYQGWEFQNTEAF
TRBV11-1,TRBJ2-1,ASKPLAGVSYNEQF
TRBV10-3,TRBJ1-1,AITTPGTVNTEAF
TRBV11-1,TRBJ1-2,ASSFPYRGRLSVYGYT
TRBV15,TRBJ2-2,ATSRAWGDTGELF
TRBV27,TRBJ1-2,ASSLIPLTGLT
TRBV21-1,TRBJ1-5,ASSKGEGLKRYSNQPQH
TRBV5-1,TRBJ2-7,ASSFQSGEHEQY
TRBV4-1,TRBJ2-3,ASNHGSGRTTDTQY
TRBV6-5,TRBJ2-7,ASSYSGEEAYEQY
TRBV7-9,TRBJ1-1,ASSSGRTDGEKAF
TRBV5-6,TRBJ2-3,ASMGRTDTQY
TRBV6-1,TRBJ1-2,ASSKWGHT
TRBV27,TRBJ2-2,ASSYYGIGELF
TRBV7-9,TRBJ1-1,AVASTANTEAF
TRBV20-1,TRBJ2-1,SASAGRNEQF
TRBV7-9,TRBJ2-7,ASSSTVYEQY